The rows below give T cell receptor beta chains drawn from one sample of a study of tumor and adjacent non-tumor tissue in lung cancer. TCRdb reprocessed the multiplex PCR reads via MiXCR and lists one record per CDR3 protein. The sample carries about 43,000 distinct CDR3 sequences, around three fifths recorded once. Material for sequencing was distant non-tumor lung tissue. The receptors derive from a man aged 45 to 65 with non-small cell lung cancer. Both conserved end residues are part of each CDR3. D genes are given only for firm matches. The listing skips clone size in some rows; elsewhere it reads once, few, many or a size class.

>TRBJ2-7|NA|TRBV11-2|TRBD2
TGTGCCAGCAGTTCCGGGACTAGCCCGATAAGACTTTCCTACAAGCAGTACTTC
CASSSGTSPIRLSYKQYF
>TRBJ2-5|NA|TRBV29-1|TRBD2
TGCAGCGTGGACGGGACTAGCGGACAAGAGATCAAGTACTTC
CSVDGTSGQEIKYF
>TRBJ2-4|NA|TRBV18|NA
TGTGCCAGCTCACCGGACAGAGCCAAAAACATTCAGTACTTC
CASSPDRAKNIQYF
>TRBJ2-5|many|TRBV14|NA
TGTGCCAGCAGCCAAGGGTTTGTAGGAAAGACCCAGTACTTC
CASSQGFVGKTQYF
>TRBJ2-7|NA|TRBV6-5|NA
TGTGCCAGCGGTTACTCAGGGTTGGGACTTCCCTACAAGCAATACTTC
CASGYSGLGLPYKQYF
>TRBJ1-3|NA|TRBV7-9|NA
TGTGCCAGCAACTTACATACGGGCACCTCTGGAAACACCATATATTTT
CASNLHTGTSGNTIYF
>TRBJ2-1|NA|TRBV6-2/TRBV6-3|NA
TGTGCCAGCCGCAGCTCCTACAATGAGCGGTTCTTC
CASRSSYNERFF
>TRBJ2-7|many|TRBV29-1|TRBD1
TGCAGCGTTGAAGACCCCAGGGGGCGAGGAGGGCAGTACTTC
CSVEDPRGRGGQYF
>TRBJ2-6|NA|TRBV7-9|NA
TGTGCCAGCAGCCGACAGAACTCTGGGGCCAACGTCCCGACTTTC
CASSRQNSGANVPTF
>TRBJ1-1|NA|TRBV12-3/TRBV12-4|TRBD1
TGTGCCAGTAGTTTAGGGGGGGGACAGGGGACCTCTGAAGCTTTCTTT
CASSLGGGQGTSEAFF
>TRBJ2-5|many|TRBV5-6|TRBD2
TGTGCCAGCAGCTTGAAACGGGGGGATGATCAAGAGACCCAGTACTTC
CASSLKRGDDQETQYF
>TRBJ2-7|NA|TRBV11-2|NA
TGTGCCAGCAGCTTAGCCTTTCCGGGGCAGGCATTGGTGCAGTACTTC
CASSLAFPGQALVQYF
>TRBJ2-3|few|TRBV20-1|TRBD2
TGCAGTGCTAGAGCGGGACTAGGGGATGGAGATACGCAGTATTTT
CSARAGLGDGDTQYF
>TRBJ1-1|NA|TRBV19|NA
TGTGCCAGTACCCGCGGCCTAAATACTGAAGCTTTCTTT
CASTRGLNTEAFF
>TRBJ2-1|once|TRBV5-1|NA
TGCGCCAGCAGCTCCAGCGGTAGCTCCTACGATGAGCAGTTCTTC
CASSSSGSSYDEQFF
>TRBJ1-4|many|TRBV28|NA
TGTGCCAGCAACAAAAGGGGGGGGGCTAATGAAAAACTGTTTTTT
CASNKRGGANEKLFF
>TRBJ2-7|many|TRBV11-2|NA
TGTGCCAGCAGCTTAGCTGCGACGGGTGGAGGTTACGAGCAGTACTTC
CASSLAATGGGYEQYF
>TRBJ2-5|many|TRBV20-1|NA
TGCACCCTGTCAGGGAATCGAGAGACCCAGTACTTC
CTLSGNRETQYF
>TRBJ2-3|few|TRBV11-2|NA
TGTGCCAGCTTAATGAGCTCTAGCACAGATACGCAGTATTTT
CASLMSSSTDTQYF
>TRBJ2-5|few|TRBV12-3/TRBV12-4|NA
TGTGCCAGTAGTTGGGCCATGGGGCTGGAGACCCAGTACTTC
CASSWAMGLETQYF
>TRBJ2-5|many|TRBV5-1|TRBD2
TGCGCCAGCAGCCAGGGCGTGACTAGCGGGAACCAAGAGACCCAGTACTTC
CASSQGVTSGNQETQYF
>TRBJ2-7|many|TRBV28|NA
TGTGCCAGCAGTCGGACAGAGGGGGAGCAGTACTTC
CASSRTEGEQYF
>TRBJ2-5|many|TRBV5-4|NA
TGTGCCAGCAGCTTGGCCGGGATTGAAGAGACCCAGTACTTC
CASSLAGIEETQYF
>TRBJ1-4|NA|TRBV11-2|NA
TGTACCAGTAGCCCCCAAACACCGGGACAAATTAATGGAAAACTGTTTTTT
CTSSPQTPGQINGKLFF
>TRBJ2-7|NA|TRBV11-2|NA
TGTGCCAGCAACTTAGATTACACCTTATACGAGCAATACTTC
CASNLDYTLYEQYF
>TRBJ2-1|NA|TRBV5-4|NA
TGCGCCAGCAGCTTGGTTAGAGGGGTCAATGAGCAGTTCTTC
CASSLVRGVNEQFF
>TRBJ1-1|NA|TRBV12-3/TRBV12-4|NA
TGTGTCAGCAGTTTGGAGAGGCCTGAAGCTTTCTTT
CVSSLERPEAFF
>TRBJ1-5|NA|TRBV7-8|NA
TGTGCCAGCAGCTTAGAGGGGAGCTCGTTTAATCAGTCCCAGCATTTT
CASSLEGSSFNQSQHF
>TRBJ2-7|few|TRBV28|TRBD1
TGTGCCAGCAGCCGTAGGGGACAGGGCGCCTACGAGCAGTACTTC
CASSRRGQGAYEQYF
>TRBJ2-3|NA|TRBV6-4|TRBD2
TGTGCCAGCAGTGCTAGCGGGAGTACAGATACGCAGTATTTT
CASSASGSTDTQYF
>TRBJ2-3|once|TRBV6-1|NA
TGTGCCAGCAGTGAAGCTAGCAGGGGGGCCACAGATACACAGTATTTT
CASSEASRGATDTQYF
>TRBJ2-6|NA|TRBV5-1|NA
TGCGCCAACAGCTTGGGCAATTCTGGGGCCAACATCCTGACTTTC
CANSLGNSGANILTF